What follows are 13 T cell receptor beta chains derived from one specimen sequenced in a study of shared clonotypes between healthy human individuals. TCRdb keeps only in-frame clones here, not all; method: immunoSEQ multiplex PCR. The data contain roughly 500,000 clones, 90% to 96% of them seen just once; the ten biggest clones take up about 0.064%. The sample taken for sequencing was naive CD4+ T cells sorted from blood. Subset of the sample: CD45RA+ positively selected. The source of these receptors is a young woman in good health.

The chain links TRBV28 to TRBJ1-1; D not certain. The CDR3 has 14 residues. V lost 8 bases, J lost 2 bases, and 15 bases lay in between. Germline V lookup: CDR1 MDHEN, CDR2 SYDVKM. CDR3: CASSKQLENTEAFF. The CDR3 DNA sequence: TGTGCCAGCTCCAAGCAACTAGAAAACACTGAAGCTTTCTTT.

The rearrangement joins TRBV5-1 to TRBJ2-7; 7 nucleotides agree with TRBD1. The CDR3 has 15 amino acids. After removal of 2 bases from V and 0 bases from J, the junction contained 5 bases not matched to a gene. The germline V gene encodes CDR1 SGHRS and CDR2 YFSETQ. This chain's CDR3 is CASSFGTETSYEQYF. The DNA for the CDR3 is TGCGCCAGCAGCTTCGGGACAGAAACCTCCTACGAGCAGTACTTC.

The rearrangement joins TRBV19 to TRBJ2-2; 8 bases fit TRBD1. The germline CDR1 and CDR2 sequences are LNHDA and SQIVND (reference sequence). Unmatched junction bases numbered 5, after V lost 7 bases and J lost 4 bases. CDR3 length: 14 residues. The CDR3 DNA reads as TGTGCCAGTAACCAGGGGGCGGTCACCGGGGAGCTGTTTTTT. Protein: CASNQGAVTGELFF. Full variable domain (remainder filled in from reference TRBV19 and TRBJ2-2): DGGITQSPKYLFRKEGQNVTLSCEQNLNHDAMYWYRQDPGQGLRLIYYSQIVNDFQKGDIAEGYSVSREKKESFPLTVTSAQKNPTAFYLCASNQGAVTGELFFGEGSRLTVL.

The V call is TRBV6-5, the J call TRBJ2-1; TRBD2 matches 7 bases. Germline V gene sequence: CDR1 MNHEY, CDR2 SVGAGI. The V and J ends lost 2 bases and 7 bases, in that order; junction bases with no gene match: 8. This CDR3 has 15 amino acids. CDR3 sequence: CASSYGAGTWNEQFF. CDR3 DNA: TGTGCCAGCAGTTACGGAGCGGGAACCTGGAATGAGCAGTTCTTC.

The J gene is TRBJ1-5, the V gene TRBV2; D ambiguous. This CDR3 has 13 amino acids. In germline, CDR1 is SNHLY, CDR2 FYNNEI. V was trimmed by 6 bases and J by 7 bases, leaving 13 bases between them. This CDR3 is CASSSSPNQPQHF. DNA of the CDR3: TGTGCCAGCAGCTCCAGCCCAAACCAGCCCCAGCATTTT. The whole variable domain, remainder taken from reference TRBV2 and TRBJ1-5, is EPEVTQTPSHQVTQMGQEVILRCVPISNHLYFYWYRQILGQKVEFLVSFYNNEISEKSEIFDDQFSVERPDGSNFTLKIRSTKLEDSAMYFCASSSSPNQPQHFGDGTRLSIL.

This clone has more than one count but fewer than ten. V usage is TRBV28 and J usage is TRBJ1-5; perhaps TRBD1 as D (5 bases). The V end lost 6 bases, the J end lost 9 bases, and 12 bases lay between the germline ends. This CDR3 has 12 amino acids. Germline CDR1 and CDR2: MDHEN and SYDVKM. Written as DNA, the CDR3 is TGTGCCAGCAGGAGAGGGGTTTTGCCCCAGCATTTT. Translated: CASRRGVLPQHF.

The chain uses TRBV14 and TRBJ2-1; D is uncertain. Trimming stripped 0 bases from V and 2 bases from J, with 14 bases between. The CDR3 contains 17 residues. In germline, CDR1 is SGHDN, CDR2 FVKESK. The CDR3 nucleotides are TGTGCCAGCAGCCAAGAAGCCTGGGGAATCACCTACAATGAGCAGTTCTTC. This translates into CASSQEAWGITYNEQFF.

The chain couples TRBV28 to TRBJ2-7, with TRBD1 as a possible D gene (5 bases). The CDR3 runs 12 residues. The V end lost 0 bases, the J end lost 7 bases, and 7 bases lay between the germline ends. Germline assignment: CDR1 MDHEN and CDR2 SYDVKM. CDR3 protein: CASSLWGREQYF. As DNA, the CDR3 is TGTGCCAGCAGTTTATGGGGGCGGGAGCAGTACTTC. Using reference TRBV28 and TRBJ2-7 for the parts outside the CDR3, the full variable domain is DVKVTQSSRYLVKRTGEKVFLECVQDMDHENMFWYRQDPGLGLRLIYFSYDVKMKEKGDIPEGYSVSREKKERFSLILESASTNQTSMYLCASSLWGREQYFGPGTRLTVT.

In its sample, this clone was seen once. The chain joins TRBV10-2 to TRBJ1-5; D ambiguous. V gave up 7 bases and J gave up 2 bases, with 9 bases separating them. CDR3 length equals 13 residues. CDR1 is WSHSY and CDR2 is SAAADI in the germline V gene. Written as DNA, the CDR3 is TGCGCCAGCACCGCCTCCGGCAATCAGCCCCAGCATTTT. Amino acids: CASTASGNQPQHF.

Of note for this clone: One junction end does not reproduce the germline sequence, and a read error may be involved. The chain has TRBV2 and TRBJ1-2; D remains unclear. Germline V gene data show CDR1 as SNHLY and CDR2 as FYNNEI. The CDR3 runs 15 residues. CDR3: CASSDSFSPKYGYTF. The CDR3 DNA is TGTGCCAGCAGTGATAGTTTTTCCCCTAAATATGGCTACACCTTC.

This clone was picked up one time. The chain combines TRBV5-4 with TRBJ2-3, with TRBD2 identical over 7 bases. CDR1 is SGHNT and CDR2 is YYREEE in the germline V gene (reference sequence). The trim removed 2 bases at V and 5 bases at J, leaving 5 bases unmatched. The CDR3 has 14 amino acids. The CDR3: CASSFRDYQDTQYF. The CDR3 DNA is TGTGCCAGCAGCTTCCGGGACTACCAAGATACGCAGTATTTT. Full variable domain (outside the CDR3, taken from reference TRBV5-4 and TRBJ2-3): ETGVTQSPTHLIKTRGQQVTLRCSSQSGHNTVSWYQQALGQGPQFIFQYYREEENGRGNFPPRFSGLQFPNYSSELNVNALELDDSALYLCASSFRDYQDTQYFGPGTRLTVL.

The V gene is TRBV19, the J gene TRBJ1-1; 10 bases line up with TRBD1. The CDR3 loop spans 15 amino acids. V gave up 4 bases and J gave up 6 bases; unmatched junction bases: 8. Germline V gives CDR1 LNHDA, CDR2 SQIVND (reference sequence). Here the CDR3 reads CASSTRQGARSEAFF. The CDR3 bases are TGTGCCAGTAGTACAAGACAGGGGGCGAGGTCTGAAGCTTTCTTT.

The chain joins TRBV28 to TRBJ1-5; 8 bases agree with TRBD1. From germline, CDR1 is MDHEN and CDR2 SYDVKM. Trimming at V came to 3 bases and at J to 6 bases, leaving 13 bases not matched to a gene. This CDR3 comprises 17 residues. The CDR3 protein is CASSFSQGASLVQPQHF. CDR3 sequence (DNA): TGTGCCAGCAGTTTCTCCCAGGGGGCAAGTTTAGTTCAGCCCCAGCATTTT.